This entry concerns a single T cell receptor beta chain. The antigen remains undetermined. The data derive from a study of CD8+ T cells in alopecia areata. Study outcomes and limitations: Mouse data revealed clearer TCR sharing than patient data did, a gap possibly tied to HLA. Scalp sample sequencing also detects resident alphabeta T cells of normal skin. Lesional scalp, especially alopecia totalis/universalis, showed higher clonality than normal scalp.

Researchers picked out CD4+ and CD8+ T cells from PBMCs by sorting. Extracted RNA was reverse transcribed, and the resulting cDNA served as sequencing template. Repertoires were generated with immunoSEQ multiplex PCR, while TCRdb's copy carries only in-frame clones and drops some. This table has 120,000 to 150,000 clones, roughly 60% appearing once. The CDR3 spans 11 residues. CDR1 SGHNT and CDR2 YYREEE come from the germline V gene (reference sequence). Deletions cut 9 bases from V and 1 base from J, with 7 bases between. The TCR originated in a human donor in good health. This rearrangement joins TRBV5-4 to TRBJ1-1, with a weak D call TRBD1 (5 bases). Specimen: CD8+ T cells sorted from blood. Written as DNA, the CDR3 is TGTGCCACAACAGGGAACACTGAAGCTTTCTTT. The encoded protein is CATTGNTEAFF.